This T cell receptor (beta chain) was retrieved from a study of blood T cells in healthy people across ages. Study-wide context: Capture by template switching was about one barcoded beta molecule per two T cells.

Of note for this clonotype: Its antigen is undetermined. One end of the junction fails to match germline, which may point to a read error.

CDR1 and CDR2 (germline): MDHEN, SYDVKM. This CDR3 has 13 amino acids. Whole-study results and caveats: Measured against age, TCR beta diversity per million T cells decreased in a roughly linear manner. Long-lived donors had more naive CD4+ cells and higher diversity than aged donors.

The second PCR ran about 6 to 11 cycles with a sample-barcoded 5' primer and J-beta primers. With 12 random nucleotides, a template-switch adaptor tagged each individual cDNA molecule. TCRdb re-derived calls from the 5' RACE reads in MiXCR, one entry per CDR3 protein. The table lists about 1.8 million distinct CDR3 sequences, 40% to 55% of them singletons. V usage is TRBV28 and J usage is TRBJ1-2, with a weak D call TRBD1 (5 bases). The TCR comes from a woman aged 40 to 50 in good health. Sequenced input: blood. As DNA, the CDR3 is TGTGCCGGCAGTTTATTCGGCAGGGCTGGCTACACCTTC. This translates into CAGSLFGRAGYTF.